This T cell receptor beta chain was sequenced during a study of OX40 agonist ivuxolimab in advanced cancers. About the study: Patients were dosed with the agonistic anti-OX40 (CD134) antibody ivuxolimab. Partial responses, seen in three patients, involved one hepatocellular carcinoma and two cutaneous melanomas.

Remarks on this clone: Its antigen is currently unknown.

Whole-study findings and limits: Clonal expansion among partial responders at 0.1-3.0 mg/kg ranked near the lowest.

The method was immunoSEQ multiplex PCR; TCRdb's version includes in-frame clones alone and lacks a portion of them. The profile shows about 28,000 clones, just over 90% of them singletons. V shed 4 bases and J shed 0 bases, with 14 bases lying between them. The CDR3 extends over 16 amino acids. In germline, CDR1 is SGDLS, CDR2 YYNGEE. The chain combines TRBV9 with TRBJ2-1; possibly TRBD1 for D (6 bases). The source of this sequence is an adult with an advanced solid tumor such as melanoma, head and neck, liver or kidney cancer. The sample consisted of CD4+ or CD8+ T cells sorted from blood, taken in a trial of the OX40 agonist ivuxolimab. The CDR3 protein is CASSRGGFSSYNEQFF. The CDR3 DNA reads as TGTGCCAGCAGCCGAGGGGGATTCTCCTCCTACAATGAGCAGTTCTTC.